The present entry profiles one T cell receptor beta chain with its context. The sample originates from a study of T cell clones after liver transplantation. Across the study: HCV positivity affected three of eight recipients; the rest lacked autoimmune or viral indications. At least one year of complete immunosuppression withdrawal without enzymes over twice normal defined tolerance.

Here immunoSEQ multiplex PCR was the method, and the copy in TCRdb shows in-frame clones only, minus some. Among 9,500 to 11,000 clones listed, around 70% were seen once. Germline V lookup: CDR1 SEHNR, CDR2 FQNEAQ (reference sequence). V gave up 1 base and J gave up 4 bases; unmatched junction bases: 5. The CDR3 has 15 amino acids. The sample consisted of CD4+ T cells from blood, taken approximately 29 months after liver transplant. The TCR was taken from a human patient who received a liver transplant. T cells may partly derive from the graft donor. The V and J genes are TRBV7-9 and TRBJ2-3, with 7 nucleotides matching TRBD1. This CDR3 reads CASSLEGALADTQYF. In nucleotides, the CDR3 is TGTGCCAGCAGCTTAGAGGGGGCGCTGGCAGATACGCAGTATTTT.